The clone carrying this T cell receptor beta chain was recorded only once. The antigen is not known. Time point of the sample: recipient sample about 28 days before transplant, after cytoreduction. TCRdb's table, derived via immunoSEQ multiplex PCR, lists solely in-frame clones and lacks some. The sample records roughly 28,000 clones, roughly 91% being singletons. The length of the CDR3 is 16 residues. Losses at the gene ends were 3 bases for V and 0 bases for J; bases not matched to a gene: 6. The germline CDR1 and CDR2 sequences are ENHRY and SYGVKD. These data come from a study of T cell clonotyping in hematopoietic cell transplantation. Study conclusions and caveats: Recipient TCR diversity dropped after transplant; expanded clonotypes rose from day 30 to 180.

This clonotype was sampled from a man in his forties or fifties with acute myeloid leukemia. Some clones in this sample may be carry-over from other donors' samples. The chain uses TRBV10-3 and TRBJ2-3, with TRBD2 matching 7 bases. The sample in question was peripheral blood mononuclear cells, obtained before stem cell transplant. CDR3 coding DNA: TGTGCCATCAGTGAATGGGTGGGACTAAGCACAGATACGCAGTATTTT. Protein product: CAISEWVGLSTDTQYF.